This T cell receptor beta chain appears in the sequencing data of a study of T cell repertoires in cytomegalovirus infection. On the study more broadly: From public TCR beta signatures came an indication of both CMV infection and matching HLA type.

As to this clonotype: As yet, its antigen is unknown.

TCRdb reprocessed the reads via MiXCR and lists one record per CDR3 protein. This table holds just under 550,000 distinct CDR3 sequences, more than 25% found once. Study-wide results and caveats: The ex vivo response showed dominance by HLA-C-restricted CMV-specific TCR beta clonotypes.

Sample: PBMCs. The clonotype originates from a human donor in good health (CMV status not recorded). Some clones in this sample may be carry-over from other donors' samples.

The CDR3 sequence is CASSIGGSGQPQHF. As DNA, the CDR3 is TGTGCCAGCAGTATCGGGGGATCCGGGCAGCCCCAGCATTTT. The chain uses TRBV6-2 or TRBV6-3 and TRBJ1-5; D may be TRBD1 (5 bases). The CDR3 has 14 residues. Germline CDR1 and CDR2: MNHEY and SVGEGT. Trimming took 5 bases from V and 7 from J, leaving 15 bases between them.